This TCR beta chain was retrieved from a study of blood T cell repertoires in COVID-19 (TCRdb year 2020). Regarding the research as a whole: Collaborator samples came from the United States, Italy and Spain and covered acute and convalescent phases of COVID-19. The prospective study material was composed of cDNA or gDNA derived from T cells, B-cell-depleted T cells, or PBMCs. The dataset comprised deeply sampled blood TCRbeta repertoires from subjects exposed to, actively infected with, or recovered from COVID-19. The repertoires were made available in a free public database intended to serve as a resource for research on the immune response to SARS-CoV-2. The samples were drawn from the first 160 participants of the ongoing ImmuneRACE study and from 950 to 1,500 subjects provided by 6 global collaborators. A de-identified subject ID, COVID-19 status, age in years and sex were almost always included in the sample metadata. Where HLA class I and class II types were available, the types were taken from metadata supplied by the sample provider, not from assay-based typing.

TCRbeta CDR3 regions were amplified from genomic DNA by means of the immunoSEQ Assay, a bias-controlled multiplex PCR. On the study's bioinformatics: The number of nucleated cells in each sample was estimated by amplification of reference gene primers within the assay. Sequence reads were collapsed and filtered to measure the absolute abundance of every unique TCRbeta CDR3 rearrangement. For each sample, productive Simpson clonality was calculated as the square root of Simpson's diversity index across productive rearrangements. This is the immuneACCESS table as TCRdb keeps it, with only in-frame sequences that have V and J called. A part of the clones is gone; compared with another copy, unresolved V genes explain less than half, and the rest is unexplained. V, J and clone size reflect that table, while D and trimming were determined from the DNA. The sample contains fewer than 55,000 clones, over 85% of them found a single time. The ten largest clones represent 7% to 9% of the sample.

Of note for this clone: The antigen it recognizes is unknown. The record has no base qualities; no much larger clone is one base away.

V is trimmed back by 6 bases and J by 5 bases, and the junction contains 8 bases that no gene match accounts for. The CDR3 numbers 14 residues from cysteine through phenylalanine. Of all the DNA, just the CDR3 is kept, 42 bases in frame from base 1. CDR1 and CDR2 were assigned from the germline V gene as MDHEN and SYDVKM. Broader findings and caveats from the paper: Clinical and demographic metadata were provided uncurated, with the amount varying by source and participant.

Each collaborating institution followed its own protocols to collect whole blood in K2EDTA tubes. For TCRbeta analysis, collaborator samples were shipped as frozen whole blood, as isolated PBMCs, or as DNA extracted from either sample type. This chain joins TRBV28 to TRBJ2-7, and 9 junctional nucleotides match TRBD2. The material sequenced was peripheral blood. The TCR was taken from an elderly man with active or convalescent COVID-19. The DNA sequence reads TGTGCCAGCAGGACCCTAGCGGGAATCGACGAGCAGTACTTC. It is translated as CASRTLAGIDEQYF.